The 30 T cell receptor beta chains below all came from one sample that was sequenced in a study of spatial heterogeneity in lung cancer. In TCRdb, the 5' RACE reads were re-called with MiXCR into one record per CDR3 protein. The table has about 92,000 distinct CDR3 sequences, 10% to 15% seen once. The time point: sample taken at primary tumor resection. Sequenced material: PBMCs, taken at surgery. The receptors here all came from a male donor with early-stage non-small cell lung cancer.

The CDR3 loop is CSVADDGPGGFF. DNA of the CDR3: TGCAGCGTCGCTGACGACGGCCCCGGGGGTTTCTTT. The genes are TRBV29-1 and TRBJ1-1; D is possibly TRBD1 (5 bases). The CDR3 runs 12 residues. CDR1 SQVTM and CDR2 ANQGSEA come from the germline V gene. The V gene lost 6 bases and the J gene lost 13 bases, with 21 bases spanning the gap.

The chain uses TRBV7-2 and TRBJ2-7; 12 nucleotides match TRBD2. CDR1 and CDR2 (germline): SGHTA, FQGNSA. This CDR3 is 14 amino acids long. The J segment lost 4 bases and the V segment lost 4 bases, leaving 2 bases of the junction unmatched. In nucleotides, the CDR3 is TGTGCCAGCAGCTCCACTAGCGGGAGGTACGAGCAGTACTTC. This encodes CASSSTSGRYEQYF.

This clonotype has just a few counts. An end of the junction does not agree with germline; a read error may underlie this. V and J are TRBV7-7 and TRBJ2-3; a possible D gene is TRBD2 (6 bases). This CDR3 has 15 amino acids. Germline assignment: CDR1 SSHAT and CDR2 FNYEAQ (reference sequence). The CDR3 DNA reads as TGTGCTAGCAGCTTTAGCGGCGGTTCAGGAGATACGCAGTATTTT. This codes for CASSFSGGSGDTQYF.

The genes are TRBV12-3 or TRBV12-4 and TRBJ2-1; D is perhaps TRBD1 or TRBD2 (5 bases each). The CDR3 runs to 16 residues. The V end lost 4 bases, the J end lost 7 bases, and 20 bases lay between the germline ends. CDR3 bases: TGTGCCAGCAGTTCCCCCGGGACCCGCCAAGGGAATGAGCAGTTCTTC. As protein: CASSSPGTRQGNEQFF.

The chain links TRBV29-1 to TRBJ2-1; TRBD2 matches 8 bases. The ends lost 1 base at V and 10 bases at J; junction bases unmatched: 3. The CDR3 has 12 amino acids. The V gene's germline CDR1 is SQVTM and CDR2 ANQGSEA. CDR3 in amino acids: CSVEAGGLEQFF. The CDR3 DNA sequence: TGCAGCGTTGAAGCGGGAGGGCTGGAGCAGTTCTTC.

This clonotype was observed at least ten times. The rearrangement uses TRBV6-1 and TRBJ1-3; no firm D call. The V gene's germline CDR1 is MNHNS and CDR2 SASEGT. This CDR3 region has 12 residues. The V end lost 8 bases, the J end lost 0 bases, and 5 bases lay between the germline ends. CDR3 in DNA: TGTGCCAGCTTTGCCTCTGGAAACACCATATATTTT. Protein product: CASFASGNTIYF.

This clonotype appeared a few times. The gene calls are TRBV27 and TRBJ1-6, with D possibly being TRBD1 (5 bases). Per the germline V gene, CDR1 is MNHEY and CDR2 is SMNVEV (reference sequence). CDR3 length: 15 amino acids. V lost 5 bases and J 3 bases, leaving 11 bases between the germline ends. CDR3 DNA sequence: TGTGCCAGCAGTCTAGGGGTCTTCTATAATTCACCCCTCCACTTT. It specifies CASSLGVFYNSPLHF.

Written as DNA, the CDR3 is TGTGCCAGCAGTTTCTTGGGAGCGGGAGTGAACGAGCAGTACTTC. It translates to CASSFLGAGVNEQYF. The gene calls are TRBV6-5 and TRBJ2-7; the match to TRBD2 covers 8 bases. The ends lost 4 bases at V and 5 bases at J; junction bases unmatched: 10. CDR3 size: 15 residues. Germline V CDR1 and CDR2: MNHEY, SVGAGI.

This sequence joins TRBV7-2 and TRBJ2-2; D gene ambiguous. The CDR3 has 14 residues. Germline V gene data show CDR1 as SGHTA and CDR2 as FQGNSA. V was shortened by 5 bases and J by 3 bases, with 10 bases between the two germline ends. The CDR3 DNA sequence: TGTGCCAGCAGCCCCGGTCATCACACCGGGGAGCTGTTTTTT. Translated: CASSPGHHTGELFF.

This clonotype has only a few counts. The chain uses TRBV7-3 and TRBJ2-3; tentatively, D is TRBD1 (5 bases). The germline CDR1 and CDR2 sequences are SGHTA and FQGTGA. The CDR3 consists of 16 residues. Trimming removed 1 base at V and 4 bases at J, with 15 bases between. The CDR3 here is CASSLMPLAGPDTQYF. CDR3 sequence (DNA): TGTGCCAGCAGCTTAATGCCCTTGGCAGGGCCAGATACGCAGTATTTT.

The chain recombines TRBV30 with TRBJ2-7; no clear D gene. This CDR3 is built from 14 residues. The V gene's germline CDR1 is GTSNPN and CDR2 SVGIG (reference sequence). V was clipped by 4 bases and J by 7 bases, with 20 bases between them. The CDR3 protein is CAWISDIEGMEQYF. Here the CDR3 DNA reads TGTGCCTGGATCTCGGATATTGAAGGGATGGAGCAGTACTTC.

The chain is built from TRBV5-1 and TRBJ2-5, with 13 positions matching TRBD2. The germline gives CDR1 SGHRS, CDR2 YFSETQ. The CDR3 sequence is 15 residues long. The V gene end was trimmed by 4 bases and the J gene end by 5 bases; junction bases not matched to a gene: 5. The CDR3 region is CASSPGLAGWETQYF. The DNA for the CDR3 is TGCGCCAGCAGCCCGGGACTAGCGGGATGGGAGACCCAGTACTTC.

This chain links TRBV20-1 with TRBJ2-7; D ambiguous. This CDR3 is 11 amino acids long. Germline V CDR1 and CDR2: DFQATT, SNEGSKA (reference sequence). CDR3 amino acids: CSSRAPPGQYF. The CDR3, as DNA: TGCAGCTCCCGGGCCCCTCCTGGGCAGTACTTC.

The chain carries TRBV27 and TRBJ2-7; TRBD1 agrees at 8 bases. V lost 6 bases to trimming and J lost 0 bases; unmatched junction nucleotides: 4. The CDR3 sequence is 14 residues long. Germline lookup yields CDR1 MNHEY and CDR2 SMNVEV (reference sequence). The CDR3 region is CASRGTGVSYEQYF. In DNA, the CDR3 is TGTGCCAGCAGGGGGACAGGAGTCTCCTACGAGCAGTACTTC.

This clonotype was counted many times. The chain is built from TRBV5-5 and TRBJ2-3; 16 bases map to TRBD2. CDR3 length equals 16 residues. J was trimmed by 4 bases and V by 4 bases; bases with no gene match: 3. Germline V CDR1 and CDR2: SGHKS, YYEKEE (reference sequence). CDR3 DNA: TGTGCCAGCAGCCTGGGACTAGCGGGAGGGTCAGATACGCAGTATTTT. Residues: CASSLGLAGGSDTQYF.

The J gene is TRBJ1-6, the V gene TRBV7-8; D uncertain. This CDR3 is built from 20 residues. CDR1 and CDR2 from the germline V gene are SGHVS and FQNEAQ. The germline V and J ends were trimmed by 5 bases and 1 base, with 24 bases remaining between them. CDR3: CASSRTVRVKIRSYNSPLHF. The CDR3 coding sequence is TGTGCCAGCAGCCGGACCGTCAGAGTAAAGATTCGGTCCTATAATTCACCCCTCCACTTT.

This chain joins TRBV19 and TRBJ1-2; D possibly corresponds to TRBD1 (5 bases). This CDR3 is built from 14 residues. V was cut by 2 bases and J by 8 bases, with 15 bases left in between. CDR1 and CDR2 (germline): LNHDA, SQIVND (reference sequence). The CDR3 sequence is CASSILRTSIGYTF. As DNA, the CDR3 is TGTGCCAGTAGTATACTTCGGACAAGCATAGGCTACACCTTC.

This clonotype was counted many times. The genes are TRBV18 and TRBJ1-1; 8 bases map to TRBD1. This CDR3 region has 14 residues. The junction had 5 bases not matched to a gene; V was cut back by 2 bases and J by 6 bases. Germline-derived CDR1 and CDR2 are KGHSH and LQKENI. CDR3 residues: CASSPSGQGPEAFF. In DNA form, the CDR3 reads TGTGCCAGCTCACCATCCGGACAGGGCCCTGAAGCTTTCTTT.

In nucleotides, the CDR3 is TGTGCCAGCTCACGACAGGGCCCCTCTGGGGCCAACGTCCTGACTTTC. Translation: CASSRQGPSGANVLTF. J is TRBJ2-6 and V is TRBV18; 7 bases line up with TRBD1. The junction had 3 bases not matched to a gene; V was cut back by 4 bases and J by 0 bases. The CDR3 has 16 residues. Germline lookup yields CDR1 KGHSH and CDR2 LQKENI.

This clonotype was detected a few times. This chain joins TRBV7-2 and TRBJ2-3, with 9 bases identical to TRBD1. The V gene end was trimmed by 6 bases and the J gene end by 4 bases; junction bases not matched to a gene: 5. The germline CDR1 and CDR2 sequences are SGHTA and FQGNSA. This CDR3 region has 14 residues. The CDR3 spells CASRNRGPSDTQYF. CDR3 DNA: TGTGCCAGCAGAAACAGGGGGCCCTCAGATACGCAGTATTTT.

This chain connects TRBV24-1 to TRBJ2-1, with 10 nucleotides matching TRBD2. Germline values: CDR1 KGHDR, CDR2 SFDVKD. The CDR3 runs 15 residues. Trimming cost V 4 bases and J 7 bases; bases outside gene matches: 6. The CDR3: CATSDLTSGMNEQFF. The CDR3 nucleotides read TGTGCCACCAGTGACTTAACTAGCGGGATGAATGAGCAGTTCTTC.

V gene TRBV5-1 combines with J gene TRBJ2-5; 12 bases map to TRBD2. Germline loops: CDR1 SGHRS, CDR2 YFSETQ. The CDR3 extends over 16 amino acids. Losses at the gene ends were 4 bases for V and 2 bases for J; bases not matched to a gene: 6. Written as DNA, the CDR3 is TGCGCCAGCAGCCCGAGGACTAGCGGGGCACAAGAGACCCAGTACTTC. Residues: CASSPRTSGAQETQYF.

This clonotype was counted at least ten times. The CDR3 region is CASSLTSGAIQETQYF. As DNA, the CDR3 is TGTGCCAGCAGCTTAACTAGCGGGGCGATCCAAGAGACCCAGTACTTC. The chain recombines TRBV7-2 with TRBJ2-5; the match to TRBD2 covers 10 bases. Per the germline V gene, CDR1 is SGHTA and CDR2 is FQGNSA. The V segment lost 2 bases and the J segment 1 base; nucleotides outside the gene matches: 4. The CDR3 covers 16 residues.

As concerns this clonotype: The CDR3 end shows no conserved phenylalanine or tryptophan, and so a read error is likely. CDR3 protein: CASSHTGEEAFL. CDR3 in DNA: TGTGCCAGCAGCCACACAGGGGAAGAAGCTTTCCTT. The genes are TRBV6-2 or TRBV6-3 and TRBJ1-1, with 7 bases lining up with TRBD1. V was pared by 6 bases and J by 8 bases, with 6 bases of the junction left unmatched. The CDR3 runs 12 residues. The germline V gene has CDR1 MNHEY and CDR2 SVGEGT.

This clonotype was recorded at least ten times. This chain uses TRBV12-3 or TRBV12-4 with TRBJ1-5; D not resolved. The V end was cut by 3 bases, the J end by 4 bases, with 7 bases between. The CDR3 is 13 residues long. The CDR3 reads CASSFRGNQPQHF. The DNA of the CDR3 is TGTGCCAGCAGTTTTAGAGGAAATCAGCCCCAGCATTTT.

CDR3 nucleotide sequence: TGTGCCAGCAGTTACTCTACAGGGGGCTCTGGAAACACCATATATTTT. This encodes CASSYSTGGSGNTIYF. This sequence joins TRBV6-6 and TRBJ1-3; 8 bases line up with TRBD1. Germline V gene data show CDR1 as MNHNY and CDR2 as SVGAGI (reference sequence). This CDR3 has 16 residues. With V trimmed by 0 bases and J by 0 bases, 1 base remained unmatched.

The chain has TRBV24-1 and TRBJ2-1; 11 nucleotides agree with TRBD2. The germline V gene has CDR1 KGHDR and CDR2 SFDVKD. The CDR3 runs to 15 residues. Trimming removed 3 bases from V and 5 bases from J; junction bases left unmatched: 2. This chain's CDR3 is CATSDTTSGDNEQFF. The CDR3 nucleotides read TGTGCCACCAGTGATACGACTAGCGGGGACAATGAGCAGTTCTTC.

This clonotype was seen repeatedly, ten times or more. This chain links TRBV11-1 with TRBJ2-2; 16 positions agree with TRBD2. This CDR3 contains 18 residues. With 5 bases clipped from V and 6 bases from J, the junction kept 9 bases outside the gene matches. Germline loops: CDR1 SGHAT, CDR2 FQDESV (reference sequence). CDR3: CASSPGTSGRVTSGELFF. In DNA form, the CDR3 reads TGTGCCAGCAGCCCCGGGACTAGCGGGAGGGTCACCTCCGGGGAGCTGTTTTTT.

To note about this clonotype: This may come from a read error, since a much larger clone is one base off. The CDR3 DNA follows: TGTGCCAGCAGCTTACCCGGAAACACCGGGGAGCTGTTTTTT. Translated: CASSLPGNTGELFF. The chain uses TRBV7-6 and TRBJ2-2; no firm D call. CDR1 SGHVS and CDR2 FNYEAQ come from the germline V gene. The V and J ends lost 2 bases and 2 bases respectively, with 6 bases between them. There are 14 residues in the CDR3.

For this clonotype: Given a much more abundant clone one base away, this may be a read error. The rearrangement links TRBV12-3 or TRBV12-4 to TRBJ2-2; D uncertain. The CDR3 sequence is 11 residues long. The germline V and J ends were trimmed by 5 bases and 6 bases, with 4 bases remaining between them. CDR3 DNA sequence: TGTGCCAGCAGTAATCCCGGGGAGCTGTTTTTT. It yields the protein CASSNPGELFF.